The sequence of this T cell receptor beta chain was determined in a study of control samples from healthy donors and cancer patients (dated by TCRdb to 2018 to 2020). On this clone itself: It lacks a known antigen.

Receptor amplification or capture employed the immunoSEQ multiplex PCR assay. This immuneACCESS table, as held by TCRdb, lists in-frame sequences with V and J called but not all clones. Of the missing ones, under half trace to an unresolved V gene in checked studies; the others have no known cause. The record for this sample contains roughly 200,000 clones. The biggest ten clones account for more than 2% of the sample. The germline V gene (reference sequence) yields LNHNV for CDR1 and YYDKDF for CDR2. The V and J ends are trimmed by 4 bases and 5 bases, leaving 11 bases between them. CDR3 length: 13 amino acids, cysteine to phenylalanine. Only CDR3 DNA is held: 39 bases, read in frame from base 1.

Sequencing used blood. This receptor was taken from a woman aged 25 to 39 in good health. The chain is assembled from TRBV15 and TRBJ1-2, and the D gene may be TRBD1, 5 bases matching. The CDR3 protein sequence reads: CATSTGGGYGYTF. Here is the DNA: TGTGCCACCAGCACCGGCGGGGGTTATGGCTACACCTTC.